A single T cell receptor (beta chain) is shown here with its context. The junction differs from germline at one of its ends, possibly a read error. The entry originates in a study of tumor and adjacent non-tumor tissue in lung cancer. About the study: Patients comprised approximately eleven adenocarcinoma, 2 squamous cell carcinoma and 1 small cell lung cancer.

The library came from three nested PCR rounds adapted from ARM-PCR protocols. MiXCR was run by TCRdb on the multiplex PCR reads, yielding one entry per CDR3 protein. This table holds around 99,000 distinct CDR3 sequences, roughly two thirds found once. This sample's RNA came from whole unsorted tissue. Distant lung tissue was collected more than 3 cm away from the tumor edge. The specimen was distant non-tumor lung tissue. The receptor was derived from a man in his 60s with non-small cell lung cancer.

This CDR3 is CASGLAGGASGQFF. The CDR3 region has the DNA TGCGCCAGCGGCTTGGCTGGGGGGGCGAGTGGACAGTTCTTC. The V gene is TRBV5-1, the J gene TRBJ2-1, with a tentative D call TRBD2 (7 bases). This CDR3 is built from 14 residues. CDR1 is SGHRS, CDR2 YFSETQ, per germline.